The 19 T cell receptor beta chains reported below all come from one sample, sequenced in a study of siplizumab effects on memory and regulatory T cells. The assay was immunoSEQ multiplex PCR, and TCRdb's table has in-frame clones only and misses some. The sample holds 100,000 or so clones; around 94% are singletons and the top ten take approximately 0.61%. The sequenced sample consisted of Tregs sorted from blood. The source is a human donor in good health.

This rearrangement joins TRBV29-1 to TRBJ2-7, with D possibly called TRBD1 or TRBD2 (7 bases each). The germline V and J ends were trimmed by 7 bases and 4 bases, with 17 bases remaining between them. Germline values: CDR1 SQVTM, CDR2 ANQGSEA. The CDR3 sequence is 13 residues long. The chain's CDR3 is CSAVGGTEYEQYF. CDR3 in DNA: TGCAGCGCCGTGGGAGGGACAGAATACGAGCAGTACTTC.

This chain joins TRBV6-6 and TRBJ1-1; D gene unclear. V lost 0 bases, J lost 1 base, and 6 bases lay in between. The CDR3 has 14 residues. Germline assignment: CDR1 MNHNY and CDR2 SVGAGI (reference sequence). CDR3 loop: CASSYSAGNTEAFF. The CDR3 coding sequence is TGTGCCAGCAGTTACTCTGCGGGGAACACTGAAGCTTTCTTT.

V and J are TRBV18 and TRBJ1-1, with a tentative D call TRBD1 (6 bases). V was cut by 2 bases and J by 2 bases, with 12 bases left in between. Looked up from germline, CDR1 is KGHSH and CDR2 is LQKENI. This CDR3 has 15 residues. As DNA, the CDR3 is TGTGCCAGCTCACCATTACTGACAGGAAACACTGAAGCTTTCTTT. It is translated as CASSPLLTGNTEAFF.

V gene TRBV7-3 combines with J gene TRBJ2-3; TRBD2 might be the D (6 bases). Per germline, CDR1 SGHTA and CDR2 FQGTGA. V lost 1 base and J 1 base, leaving 9 bases between the germline ends. This CDR3 comprises 15 residues. CDR3 residues: CASSLRASGTDTQYF. CDR3 coding DNA: TGTGCCAGCAGCTTAAGGGCTAGCGGCACAGATACGCAGTATTTT.

This clone is a singleton in its sample. V usage is TRBV6-5 and J usage is TRBJ1-3; TRBD1 matches at 7 bases. V lost 0 bases to trimming and J lost 2 bases; unmatched junction nucleotides: 4. From germline, CDR1 is MNHEY and CDR2 SVGAGI. The CDR3 is 16 residues long. In DNA form, the CDR3 reads TGTGCCAGCAGTTACTCGAAGGGGGCACCTGGAAACACCATATATTTT. It translates to CASSYSKGAPGNTIYF.

The V gene is TRBV7-2, the J gene TRBJ1-2; 9 nucleotides match TRBD1. Trimming at V came to 5 bases and at J to 7 bases, leaving 11 bases not matched to a gene. Germline CDR1 is SGHTA and CDR2 is FQGNSA. This CDR3 comprises 15 residues. CDR3 protein: CASSPGTGGAVGYTF. CDR3 DNA sequence: TGTGCCAGCAGCCCGGGAACAGGGGGCGCGGTTGGCTACACCTTC. Variable domain in full (rest from reference TRBV7-2 and TRBJ1-2): GAGVSQSPSNKVTEKGKDVELRCDPISGHTALYWYRQSLGQGLEFLIYFQGNSAPDKSGLPSDRFSAERTGGSVSTLTIQRTQQEDSAVYLCASSPGTGGAVGYTFGSGTRLTVV.

This sequence joins TRBV27 and TRBJ2-1, with unresolved D. Germline CDR1 and CDR2: MNHEY and SMNVEV (reference sequence). With 6 bases removed from V and 9 bases from J, the gap between germline ends came to 6 bases. The CDR3 has 10 residues. CDR3: CASRSGEQFF. DNA of the CDR3: TGTGCCAGCAGATCAGGTGAGCAGTTCTTC.

The V gene is TRBV7-2, the J gene TRBJ2-7; 7 bases map to TRBD2. CDR1 SGHTA and CDR2 FQGNSA come from the germline V gene. With 0 bases clipped from V and 4 bases from J, the junction kept 6 bases outside the gene matches. CDR3 length: 15 amino acids. The CDR3 here is CASSLAIGRVYEQYF. The CDR3, as DNA: TGTGCCAGCAGCTTAGCGATAGGGAGGGTATACGAGCAGTACTTC.

The rearrangement joins TRBV27 to TRBJ2-2; the D gene is possibly TRBD1 (6 bases). Trimming cost V 6 bases and J 6 bases, with 17 bases left between them. Germline loops: CDR1 MNHEY, CDR2 SMNVEV (reference sequence). The CDR3 spans 15 residues. CDR3 DNA: TGTGCCAGCAGGACTCTTACAGGGATCGCCGGGGAGCTGTTTTTT. Its protein product is CASRTLTGIAGELFF.

The chain employs TRBV7-7 and TRBJ2-1; 9 bases are a match to TRBD2. The CDR3 runs 15 residues. Unmatched junction bases numbered 3, after V lost 1 base and J lost 5 bases. Germline V gene lookup returns CDR1 SSHAT and CDR2 FNYEAQ (reference sequence). CDR3 sequence reads: CASSLVSGSHNEQFF. CDR3 nucleotides: TGTGCCAGCAGCTTAGTTAGCGGGAGCCACAATGAGCAGTTCTTC.

The gene calls are TRBV23-1 and TRBJ1-2; D is unclear. TRBV23-1 is an ORF, and what it does is uncertain. This CDR3 comprises 15 residues. V gave up 0 bases and J gave up 2 bases, with 10 bases separating them. The CDR3 protein is CASSQSHRKNYGYTF. DNA of the CDR3: TGCGCCAGCAGTCAATCGCATAGGAAAAACTATGGCTACACCTTC.

V and J are TRBV10-3 and TRBJ1-2; D may be TRBD1 (5 bases). This CDR3 region has 12 residues. Germline loops: CDR1 ENHRY, CDR2 SYGVKD. V gave up 2 bases and J gave up 6 bases, with 7 bases separating them. In nucleotides, the CDR3 is TGTGCCATCAGTGAGGGGACGGATGGCTACACCTTC. This encodes CAISEGTDGYTF.

The chain carries TRBV28 and TRBJ1-2, with D hard to call. The CDR3 runs 14 residues. Germline lookup yields CDR1 MDHEN and CDR2 SYDVKM. Trimming removed 6 bases from V and 5 bases from J, with 16 bases in between. The CDR3 DNA sequence: TGTGCCAGCAGCCGGCTCAGTTCGGTATATGGCTACACCTTC. Translated: CASSRLSSVYGYTF.

The chain uses TRBV12-5 and TRBJ2-5; the D is unclear. Germline CDR1 reads LGHNT; CDR2 reads FRNRAP. The CDR3 spans 14 residues. V was clipped by 0 bases and J by 3 bases, with 8 bases between them. In DNA, the CDR3 is TGTGCTAGTGGTTTGGTACGACGGGAAGAGACCCAGTACTTC. It translates to CASGLVRREETQYF. The full variable domain, its missing parts supplied by reference TRBV12-5 and TRBJ2-5, is DARVTQTPRHKVTEMGQEVTMRCQPILGHNTVFWYRQTMMQGLELLAYFRNRAPLDDSGMPKDRFSAEMPDATLATLKIQPSEPRDSAVYFCASGLVRREETQYFGPGTRLLVL.

The rearrangement links TRBV18 to TRBJ2-2; TRBD2 matches 8 bases. Germline V gives CDR1 KGHSH, CDR2 LQKENI. The junction had 9 bases not matched to a gene; V was cut back by 3 bases and J by 6 bases. The length of the CDR3 is 16 residues. CDR3 bases: TGTGCCAGCTCACCTGCCCCGGGACTAGGTGCCGGGGAGCTGTTTTTT. Translating it yields CASSPAPGLGAGELFF.

This sequence joins TRBV10-3 and TRBJ2-1, with 14 bases aligning to TRBD2. This CDR3 has 18 amino acids. In germline, CDR1 is ENHRY, CDR2 SYGVKD. V was clipped by 6 bases and J by 9 bases; unmatched bases: 16. CDR3 nucleotides: TGTGCCATCAGACTTGGACCCGCCGGGACTAGCGGGAGTAGTGAGCAGTTCTTC. It encodes CAIRLGPAGTSGSSEQFF.

The chain carries TRBV5-1 and TRBJ2-1; D unclear. CDR1 is SGHRS, CDR2 YFSETQ, per germline. Trimming took off 4 bases at V and 7 bases at J, with 15 bases between the two ends. The CDR3 is made up of 14 amino acids. The CDR3 region is CASSPGGSRNEQFF. The CDR3 nucleotides are TGCGCCAGCAGCCCCGGCGGTAGTCGGAATGAGCAGTTCTTC.

The rearrangement links TRBV12-5 to TRBJ1-1; 8 bases line up with TRBD1. Germline trimming cut 3 bases from V and 11 bases from J; bases unmatched to any gene: 17. Germline V CDR1 and CDR2: LGHNT, FRNRAP. This CDR3 has 16 residues. The CDR3 here is CASGFGGRGQGSGAFF. DNA for the CDR3: TGTGCTAGTGGTTTCGGCGGCAGGGGGCAGGGGTCTGGGGCTTTCTTT.

The V gene is TRBV9, the J gene TRBJ1-1; D not certain. Trimming took off 2 bases at V and 0 bases at J, with 8 bases between the two ends. CDR1 is SGDLS and CDR2 is YYNGEE in the germline V gene. This CDR3 comprises 14 residues. The CDR3 DNA reads as TGTGCCAGCAGCGTGAAGGCAGTGAACACTGAAGCTTTCTTT. This encodes CASSVKAVNTEAFF. Complete variable domain (other parts from reference TRBV9 and TRBJ1-1): DSGVTQTPKHLITATGQRVTLRCSPRSGDLSVYWYQQSLDQGLQFLIQYYNGEERAKGNILERFSAQQFPDLHSELNLSSLELGDSALYFCASSVKAVNTEAFFGQGTRLTVV.